The TCR beta chain under discussion was sequenced for a study of OX40 agonist ivuxolimab in advanced cancers. Using immunoSEQ multiplex PCR, the repertoire was profiled, and TCRdb retains in-frame clones only, with some absent. The data hold approximately 130,000 clones, with 90% observed a single time. The CDR3 runs 16 residues. CDR1 is SGHTA, CDR2 FQGNSA, per germline. V dropped 2 bases and J dropped 7 bases, with 18 bases sitting between them. This specimen was CD4+ or CD8+ T cells sorted from blood, taken in a trial of the OX40 agonist ivuxolimab. The chain links TRBV7-2 to TRBJ2-1; possibly TRBD2 for D (6 bases). The receptor was derived from an adult with an advanced solid tumor such as melanoma, head and neck, liver or kidney cancer. The CDR3 coding sequence is TGTGCCAGCAGCTTAACTTCCCCGGGACTGGGGAATGAGCAGTTCTTC. Translating gives CASSLTSPGLGNEQFF.